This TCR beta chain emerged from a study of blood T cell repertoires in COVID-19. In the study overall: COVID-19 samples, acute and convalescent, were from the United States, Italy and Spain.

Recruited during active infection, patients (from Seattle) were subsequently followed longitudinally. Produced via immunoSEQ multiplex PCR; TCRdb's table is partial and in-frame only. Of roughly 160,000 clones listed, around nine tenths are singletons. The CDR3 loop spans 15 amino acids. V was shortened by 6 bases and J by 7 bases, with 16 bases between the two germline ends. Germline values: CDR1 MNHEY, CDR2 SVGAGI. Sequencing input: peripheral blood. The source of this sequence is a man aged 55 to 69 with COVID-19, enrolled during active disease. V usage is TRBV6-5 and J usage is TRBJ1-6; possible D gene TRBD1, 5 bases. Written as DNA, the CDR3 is TGTGCCAGCAGATTCACACAGGTGGGCAATTCACCCCTCCACTTT. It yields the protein CASRFTQVGNSPLHF.